These 25 T cell receptor beta chains share one sample of origin, sequenced in a study of T cell responses to AZD1222 COVID-19 vaccine. Some clones are missing from TCRdb's copy, which holds only in-frame ones; the method was immunoSEQ multiplex PCR. The table lists 150,000 to 200,000 clones, just over 85% of them singletons, with 11% in the top ten. Sample: peripheral blood, taken 28 days after the second AZD1222 dose. The receptor set was obtained from an adult who received the AZD1222 COVID-19 vaccine.

This clone was observed a single time. The chain carries TRBV28 and TRBJ1-3, with TRBD1 identical over 7 bases. Trimming at V came to 2 bases and at J to 1 base, leaving 8 bases not matched to a gene. Germline lookup yields CDR1 MDHEN and CDR2 SYDVKM. This CDR3 spans 17 amino acids. This CDR3 is CASSLPTGPGSGNTIYF. The CDR3 DNA reads as TGTGCCAGCAGTTTACCGACAGGGCCGGGGTCTGGAAACACCATATATTTT.

In this sample, this clone turned up once. The chain uses TRBV2 and TRBJ2-1, with D tentatively TRBD1 (6 bases). The V and J ends lost 3 bases and 1 base respectively, with 10 bases between them. Germline assignment: CDR1 SNHLY and CDR2 FYNNEI. There are 15 residues in the CDR3. The CDR3 DNA reads as TGTGCCAGCAGTGACAGGGGAAGTTCCTACAATGAGCAGTTCTTC. Translating gives CASSDRGSSYNEQFF.

V usage is TRBV5-1 and J usage is TRBJ2-7; D is unresolved. Germline V lookup: CDR1 SGHRS, CDR2 YFSETQ. Trimming stripped 4 bases from V and 7 bases from J, with 15 bases between. The CDR3 is 13 amino acids. CDR3 nucleotide sequence: TGCGCCAGCAGCCCCGAACCATTTTGGGAGCAGTACTTC. Translation gives CASSPEPFWEQYF.

The chain joins TRBV5-1 to TRBJ2-1; possibly TRBD2 for D (5 bases). V gave up 5 bases and J gave up 3 bases, with 9 bases separating them. Germline lookup yields CDR1 SGHRS and CDR2 YFSETQ. This CDR3 contains 13 residues. The CDR3 DNA is TGCGCCAGCAGATCTGAGGGCTACAATGAGCAGTTCTTC. It encodes CASRSEGYNEQFF. Drawing the rest from reference TRBV5-1 and TRBJ2-1, the complete variable domain is KAGVTQTPRYLIKTRGQQVTLSCSPISGHRSVSWYQQTPGQGLQFLFEYFSETQRNKGNFPGRFSGRQFSNSRSEMNVSTLELGDSALYLCASRSEGYNEQFFGPGTRLTVL.

This clone came up once. The rearrangement uses TRBV7-2 and TRBJ2-5, with 7 bases fitting TRBD1. Germline V gene sequence: CDR1 SGHTA, CDR2 FQGNSA. With 5 bases clipped from V and 1 base from J, the junction kept 1 base outside the gene matches. The CDR3 spans 13 residues. For the CDR3, the DNA is TGTGCCAGCAGCAGGGACAGCCAAGAGACCCAGTACTTC. It codes for CASSRDSQETQYF.

J is TRBJ2-1 and V is TRBV7-3; D gene uncertain. The CDR3 covers 13 residues. Germline CDR1 is SGHTA and CDR2 is FQGTGA. Trimming took 2 bases from V and 10 from J, leaving 12 bases between them. The CDR3 region has the DNA TGTGCCAGCAGCTTAGATAAGGTGGGGGAGCAGTTCTTC. Protein product: CASSLDKVGEQFF.

This clone appeared a single time. The V gene is TRBV2, the J gene TRBJ2-1, with TRBD2 matching 8 bases. This CDR3 comprises 15 residues. V lost 6 bases and J lost 8; bases outside the gene matches: 12. Germline values: CDR1 SNHLY, CDR2 FYNNEI. CDR3 amino acids: CASRVRRTSTDEQFF. CDR3 DNA: TGTGCCAGCAGGGTCCGTCGGACTAGCACGGATGAGCAGTTCTTC.

This rearrangement joins TRBV2 to TRBJ2-5; D unresolved. This CDR3 has 12 amino acids. Trimming removed 7 bases from V and 2 bases from J, with 8 bases in between. Germline CDR1 SNHLY, CDR2 FYNNEI. The CDR3 is CASIRLQETQYF. The CDR3, as DNA: TGTGCCAGCATAAGGCTACAAGAGACCCAGTACTTC.

This clone was found once. This chain connects TRBV27 to TRBJ2-7; tentative D call: TRBD1 (5 bases). The V gene lost 2 bases and the J gene lost 5 bases, with 13 bases spanning the gap. This CDR3 is 14 amino acids long. Germline V gives CDR1 MNHEY, CDR2 SMNVEV (reference sequence). CDR3 DNA sequence: TGTGCCAGCAGTTTAGCCGATCCCAGGGACGAGCAGTACTTC. This sequence encodes CASSLADPRDEQYF.

This clone was picked up a small number of times. V and J are TRBV4-3 and TRBJ2-7, with TRBD1 matching 10 bases. Germline loops: CDR1 LGHNA, CDR2 YSLEER. The length of the CDR3 is 15 residues. V was pared by 4 bases and J by 0 bases, with 3 bases of the junction left unmatched. The DNA for the CDR3 is TGCGCCAGCAGCCGCGGGACAGGGGACTCCTACGAGCAGTACTTC. This encodes CASSRGTGDSYEQYF.

The rearrangement joins TRBV5-5 to TRBJ2-3; 8 bases map to TRBD2. The CDR3 spans 17 residues. Germline assignment: CDR1 SGHKS and CDR2 YYEKEE (reference sequence). J was trimmed by 2 bases and V by 0 bases; bases with no gene match: 8. The CDR3 region is CASSLDTSGVSTDTQYF. The CDR3 DNA reads as TGTGCCAGCAGCTTGGATACTAGCGGAGTTTCCACAGATACGCAGTATTTT.

The V gene is TRBV27, the J gene TRBJ2-1; D gene unclear. This CDR3 is 17 amino acids long. Trimming took 5 bases from V and 4 from J, leaving 21 bases between them. From germline, CDR1 is MNHEY and CDR2 SMNVEV (reference sequence). The CDR3 spells CASSPPLLDSPYNEQFF. The CDR3 nucleotides read TGTGCCAGCAGTCCGCCCCTACTCGATAGCCCATACAATGAGCAGTTCTTC.

The J gene is TRBJ2-3, the V gene TRBV7-8, with 13 bases identical to TRBD2. J was trimmed by 6 bases and V by 0 bases; bases with no gene match: 9. The CDR3 has 18 residues. Germline CDR1 and CDR2: SGHVS and FQNEAQ. CDR3 nucleotide sequence: TGTGCCAGCAGCTTAGCGCTACAGGGACTAGCGGGGTGGGATACGCAGTATTTT. It encodes CASSLALQGLAGWDTQYF.

The chain recombines TRBV6-1 with TRBJ1-3; no reliable D call. The ends were cut back, 1 base at V and 5 bases at J, with 12 bases in the middle. The germline V gene has CDR1 MNHNS and CDR2 SASEGT. CDR3 length equals 15 residues. The CDR3 here is CASSEGWGRRNTIYF. DNA for the CDR3: TGTGCCAGCAGTGAAGGGTGGGGTCGCAGAAACACCATATATTTT.

About this clone: The same CDR3 also results from other DNA sequences found in this sample. The chain couples TRBV6-2 or TRBV6-3 to TRBJ1-5, with TRBD1 identical over 8 bases. CDR1 MNHEY and CDR2 SVGEGT come from the germline V gene. J was trimmed by 1 base and V by 6 bases; bases with no gene match: 5. The CDR3 runs to 15 residues. This CDR3 is CASSPGQVSNQPQHF. The CDR3 DNA sequence: TGTGCCAGCAGCCCGGGACAGGTCAGCAATCAGCCCCAGCATTTT.

The chain joins TRBV5-1 to TRBJ1-6; a possible D gene is TRBD1 (6 bases). Between the trimmed V and J ends, which lost 4 bases and 6 bases, there was a span of 8 bases. The germline V gene has CDR1 SGHRS and CDR2 YFSETQ. The CDR3 sequence is 13 residues long. The CDR3 DNA follows: TGCGCCAGCAGCAAGGACAGTAATTCACCCCTCCACTTT. Residues: CASSKDSNSPLHF.

The chain recombines TRBV15 with TRBJ2-7, with TRBD2 identical over 8 bases. The V gene end was trimmed by 0 bases and the J gene end by 3 bases; junction bases not matched to a gene: 4. Germline loops: CDR1 LNHNV, CDR2 YYDKDF (reference sequence). This CDR3 has 15 residues. CDR3 DNA: TGTGCCACCAGCAGAGAGGGTAGCGGGGTCTACGAGCAGTACTTC. This gives the protein CATSREGSGVYEQYF.

This clone was seen once. The V and J genes are TRBV7-6 and TRBJ1-1; 9 bases are a match to TRBD1. V trimming: 2 bases; J trimming: 4 bases; junction bases outside the gene matches: 8. Germline CDR1 and CDR2: SGHVS and FNYEAQ. The CDR3 contains 16 residues. CDR3 DNA sequence: TGTGCCAGCAGCTTACGGACAGGGGCACGGGGCACTGAAGCTTTCTTT. Residues: CASSLRTGARGTEAFF.

The chain has TRBV18 and TRBJ2-3, with a possible D match to TRBD1 (6 bases). The CDR3 has 15 amino acids. Germline CDR1 reads KGHSH; CDR2 reads LQKENI. Trimming removed 3 bases at V and 2 bases at J, with 12 bases between. The CDR3 nucleotides read TGTGCCAGCTCACCGTATGACAGGCCCACAGATACGCAGTATTTT. Residues: CASSPYDRPTDTQYF.

The chain carries TRBV14 and TRBJ2-1, with D hard to call. The CDR3 has 17 residues. Looked up from germline, CDR1 is SGHDN and CDR2 is FVKESK. V was pared by 3 bases and J by 8 bases, with 23 bases between. CDR3 in DNA: TGTGCCAGCAGCCACAGCCAGACCCTTTTCCTTACGGATGAGCAGTTCTTC. Translation: CASSHSQTLFLTDEQFF.

This chain connects TRBV6-1 to TRBJ2-3; tentatively, D is TRBD1 or TRBD2 (5 bases each). The V end was cut by 0 bases, the J end by 7 bases, with 14 bases between. CDR3 length: 15 residues. CDR1 is MNHNS and CDR2 is SASEGT in the germline V gene. The CDR3 coding sequence is TGTGCCAGCAGTGAAGCACTCCGGGGCACGTATACGCAGTATTTT. Its protein product is CASSEALRGTYTQYF.

This sequence joins TRBV7-3 and TRBJ2-2; maybe TRBD2 (7 bases). Germline assignment: CDR1 SGHTA and CDR2 FQGTGA. The CDR3 sequence is 15 residues long. V was cut by 5 bases and J by 3 bases, with 13 bases left in between. The CDR3 loop is CASSAGGGDTGELFF. For the CDR3, the DNA is TGTGCCAGCAGCGCCGGCGGGGGCGACACCGGGGAGCTGTTTTTT.

The genes are TRBV27 and TRBJ1-2; TRBD1 might be the D (5 bases). CDR1 MNHEY and CDR2 SMNVEV come from the germline V gene (reference sequence). The CDR3 is 15 amino acids. V lost 0 bases and J 1 base, leaving 9 bases between the germline ends. Here the CDR3 DNA reads TGTGCCAGCAGTTTATCGGCAGGGAATAACTATGGCTACACCTTC. Translated, it gives CASSLSAGNNYGYTF.

The chain couples TRBV5-1 to TRBJ1-5, with a possible D match to TRBD1 (5 bases). V was shortened by 2 bases and J by 2 bases, with 8 bases between the two germline ends. The germline gives CDR1 SGHRS, CDR2 YFSETQ. The CDR3 contains 14 residues. DNA of the CDR3: TGCGCCAGCAGCTTCGGGACCGGCAATCAGCCCCAGCATTTT. Its protein product is CASSFGTGNQPQHF.

The chain links TRBV7-6 to TRBJ2-1; 10 positions match TRBD2. The germline gives CDR1 SGHVS, CDR2 FNYEAQ. The trim removed 4 bases at V and 4 bases at J, leaving 7 bases unmatched. The CDR3 spans 16 residues. The CDR3 DNA follows: TGTGCCAGCAGCTCAGCTAGCGGGGGAGATTACAATGAGCAGTTCTTC. As protein: CASSSASGGDYNEQFF.